Presented here are 24 T cell receptor beta chains from one specimen sequenced in a study of T cell repertoires in cytomegalovirus infection (dated by TCRdb to between 2018 and 2020). The sample was run on an Illumina HiSeq 1500. Using fastp trimming at Q25 and MiXCR clonotype assembly, TCRdb reanalyzed the public sequencing data and kept in-frame beta chains. Identical CDR3 protein sequences are pooled into one entry, listed with their most common genes and DNA. The sample contains fewer than 550,000 distinct CDR3 sequences, about 11% of them found a single time. The top ten constitute roughly 10% of the sample. The sample consisted of PBMCs. The source of these receptors is a human donor in good health (CMV status not recorded). Some clones in this sample may be carry-over from other donors' samples.

This clonotype was recorded many times. The J gene is TRBJ1-4, the V gene TRBV6-1, with D perhaps matching TRBD1 (6 bases). CDR1 is MNHNS, CDR2 SASEGT, per germline. There are 13 residues in the CDR3. V gave up 11 bases and J gave up 6 bases, with 16 bases separating them. In nucleotides, the CDR3 is TGTGCCTGCCGACCGGGGGGGCATGAAAAACTGTTTTTT. Protein product: CACRPGGHEKLFF.

The chain has TRBV29-1 and TRBJ1-2, with 10 bases identical to TRBD1. Germline V gene lookup returns CDR1 SQVTM and CDR2 ANQGSEA. J lost 2 bases, V lost 4 bases, and 4 bases had no gene match. This CDR3 has 14 residues. The CDR3 sequence: CSVARDRGNYGYTF. The DNA of the CDR3 is TGCAGCGTTGCCCGGGACAGGGGCAACTATGGCTACACCTTC. The complete variable domain, with remaining parts taken from reference TRBV29-1 and TRBJ1-2, reads SAVISQKPSRDICQRGTSLTIQCQVDSQVTMMFWYRQQPGQSLTLIATANQGSEATYESGFVIDKFPISRPNLTFSTLTVSNMSPEDSSIYLCSVARDRGNYGYTFGSGTRLTVV.

J is TRBJ2-1 and V is TRBV20-1; 14 bases are shared with TRBD2. Per germline, CDR1 DFQATT and CDR2 SNEGSKA (reference sequence). The length of the CDR3 is 15 residues. With V trimmed by 6 bases and J by 6 bases, 7 bases remained unmatched. CDR3 nucleotide sequence: TGCAGTGCCTACCACGGGACTAGCGGGAGCAATGAGCAGTTCTTC. Translation: CSAYHGTSGSNEQFF.

This clonotype was counted ten times or more. The chain uses TRBV20-1 and TRBJ2-1, with 7 bases aligning to TRBD1. This CDR3 is 18 amino acids long. Trimming cost V 4 bases and J 6 bases; bases outside gene matches: 21. Germline V lookup: CDR1 DFQATT, CDR2 SNEGSKA (reference sequence). CDR3: CSATVSTGSTGLGNEQFF. Here the CDR3 DNA reads TGCAGTGCTACCGTGAGTACGGGATCGACAGGGCTTGGCAATGAGCAGTTCTTC.

V is TRBV20-1 and J is TRBJ2-1; D is unresolved. The ends were cut back, 2 bases at V and 5 bases at J, with 10 bases in the middle. Germline loops: CDR1 DFQATT, CDR2 SNEGSKA (reference sequence). The CDR3 is 13 residues long. The CDR3 loop is CSARFPFNNEQFF. In DNA form, the CDR3 reads TGCAGTGCTAGATTCCCGTTTAACAATGAGCAGTTCTTC.

This clonotype has at least ten counts. One end of the junction varies from germline; a read error may be responsible. V usage is TRBV3-1 and J usage is TRBJ1-2; D ambiguous. Germline V gene lookup returns CDR1 LGHDT and CDR2 YNNKEL (reference sequence). The CDR3 consists of 12 residues. The CDR3 DNA follows: TGTGCCAGCAGCCAAGGGTCGGTGGATCTGGGCTTC. Its translation is CASSQGSVDLGF.

The table lists this clonotype with many counts. J is TRBJ1-2 and V is TRBV24-1; D is ambiguous. This CDR3 contains 14 residues. CDR1 is KGHDR, CDR2 SFDVKD, per germline. Trimming left V 4 bases short and J 2 bases short, with 10 bases between. CDR3 sequence: CATSDSSTNYGYTF. The CDR3 region has the DNA TGTGCCACCAGTGACAGCTCGACAAACTATGGCTACACCTTC.

This clonotype was counted at least ten times. The V and J genes are TRBV7-9 and TRBJ1-3; D unresolved. V lost 3 bases to trimming and J lost 1 base, with 7 bases between them. The CDR3 is 14 amino acids. Germline V lookup: CDR1 SEHNR, CDR2 FQNEAQ (reference sequence). CDR3 sequence (DNA): TGTGCCAGCAGCTTCGATAGATCTGGAAACACCATATATTTT. Translating it yields CASSFDRSGNTIYF.

The J gene is TRBJ1-2, the V gene TRBV18, with TRBD1 identical over 7 bases. The CDR3 sequence is 18 residues long. Germline assignment: CDR1 KGHSH and CDR2 LQKENI. The ends lost 2 bases at V and 4 bases at J; junction bases unmatched: 16. CDR3 amino acids: CASSPILRPGTEFYGYTF. DNA of the CDR3: TGTGCCAGCTCACCAATTTTACGCCCCGGGACAGAATTCTATGGCTACACCTTC.

This clonotype turned up a few times. The CDR3 region has the DNA TGCAGCGTTGAACAGAACACTGAAGCTTTCTTT. Its protein product is CSVEQNTEAFF. V usage is TRBV29-1 and J usage is TRBJ1-1; D gene uncertain. Germline V gene data show CDR1 as SQVTM and CDR2 as ANQGSEA. There are 11 residues in the CDR3. Trimming removed 2 bases at V and 1 base at J, with 2 bases between.

This clonotype was seen many times. The CDR3, as DNA: TGTGCCAGCAGTGAAGTTAGACAGAGCTCTGGAAACACCATATATTTT. Translation gives CASSEVRQSSGNTIYF. This chain joins TRBV6-1 and TRBJ1-3; possible D gene TRBD1, 5 bases. The CDR3 runs to 16 residues. The ends were cut back, 1 base at V and 0 bases at J, with 10 bases in the middle. Germline lookup yields CDR1 MNHNS and CDR2 SASEGT.

Details on this clonotype: This may be a read error: a much more frequent sequence differs by one nucleotide. The chain combines TRBV20-1 with TRBJ2-3, with D unclear. Trimming left V 4 bases short and J 0 bases short, with 11 bases between. This CDR3 has 14 amino acids. The germline V gene has CDR1 DFQATT and CDR2 SNEGSKA (reference sequence). The DNA for the CDR3 is TGCAGTGCTATAGACGCAGCTAGCACAGATACGCAGTATTTT. The encoded protein is CSAIDAASTDTQYF.

This CDR3 reads CASTNSEGVHWYGYTF. CDR3 nucleotide sequence: TGTGCCAGTACCAACTCCGAGGGCGTCCACTGGTATGGCTACACCTTC. The chain recombines TRBV19 with TRBJ1-2, with unresolved D. Trimming shortened V by 7 bases and J by 5 bases, and 23 bases separated the two germline ends. The CDR3 length is 16 residues. The V gene's germline CDR1 is LNHDA and CDR2 SQIVND (reference sequence).

This rearrangement joins TRBV2 to TRBJ1-6; 9 bases agree with TRBD1. This CDR3 comprises 16 residues. Germline values: CDR1 SNHLY, CDR2 FYNNEI. With 4 bases clipped from V and 10 bases from J, the junction kept 11 bases outside the gene matches. DNA for the CDR3: TGTGCCAGCAGTGCCGGGACAGGGAAAACGGGGTCACCCCTCCACTTT. Encoded protein: CASSAGTGKTGSPLHF.

The table lists this clonotype with many counts. This chain joins TRBV15 and TRBJ2-7, with 9 bases lining up with TRBD1. V shed 1 base and J 6 bases; nucleotides not matched to a gene: 7. Germline V CDR1 and CDR2: LNHNV, YYDKDF (reference sequence). The CDR3 totals 15 residues. The CDR3: CATSRVLGQGREQYF. The CDR3 DNA is TGTGCCACCAGCAGAGTTCTGGGACAGGGCCGCGAGCAGTACTTC.

This clonotype showed up many times. This sequence joins TRBV12-3 or TRBV12-4 and TRBJ2-7; D perhaps matches TRBD1 (5 bases). The CDR3 loop spans 13 amino acids. The V and J ends lost 2 bases and 1 base respectively, with 6 bases between them. The DNA of the CDR3 is TGTGCCAGCAGTTTAAGACAGTCCTACGAGCAGTACTTC. This encodes CASSLRQSYEQYF.

This clonotype appeared many times. The V and J genes are TRBV12-3 or TRBV12-4 and TRBJ2-7; maybe TRBD1 (5 bases). V was clipped by 5 bases and J by 6 bases, with 14 bases between them. CDR3 size: 13 residues. The CDR3 loop is CASSLQGYREQYF. The CDR3 DNA reads TGTGCCAGCAGTCTTCAGGGTTATCGCGAGCAGTACTTC.

This clonotype was recorded many times. The gene calls are TRBV15 and TRBJ2-1; perhaps TRBD2 as D (5 bases). The V end was cut by 5 bases, the J end by 3 bases, with 11 bases between. The CDR3 is 14 amino acids. Looked up from germline, CDR1 is LNHNV and CDR2 is YYDKDF (reference sequence). The CDR3 region is CATSDHTSYNEQFF. The DNA of the CDR3 is TGTGCCACCAGCGACCATACTAGCTACAATGAGCAGTTCTTC.

This clonotype was detected ten times or more. The chain is built from TRBV7-9 and TRBJ1-1; no clear D. The length of the CDR3 is 14 residues. V was cut by 5 bases and J by 3 bases, with 13 bases left in between. Germline lookup yields CDR1 SEHNR and CDR2 FQNEAQ (reference sequence). The CDR3 coding sequence is TGTGCCAGCAGCCCCCCGGGTGCGGACACTGAAGCTTTCTTT. Translation: CASSPPGADTEAFF.

A remark on this clonotype: Being one base from a much bigger clone, this may be a read error. The CDR3 reads CASRRPGNSNQPQHF. DNA for the CDR3: TGTGCCAGCAGACGACCGGGTAATAGCAATCAGCCCCAGCATTTT. The rearrangement joins TRBV6-6 to TRBJ1-5; D is ambiguous. The CDR3 contains 15 residues. V gave up 6 bases and J gave up 0 bases, with 12 bases separating them. CDR1 MNHNY and CDR2 SVGAGI come from the germline V gene (reference sequence).

This clonotype has a handful of counts. The rearrangement links TRBV29-1 to TRBJ2-3; a weak D match, TRBD2 (5 bases). Per germline, CDR1 SQVTM and CDR2 ANQGSEA. The CDR3 sequence is 13 residues long. V lost 4 bases and J lost 10, with 18 bases in between. The CDR3 is CSVAQLDGGSQYF. The CDR3 coding sequence is TGCAGCGTTGCTCAACTAGATGGCGGTTCGCAGTATTTT.

At least ten counts were recorded for this clonotype. The V call is TRBV7-3, the J call TRBJ2-5; D call uncertain. The CDR3 sequence is 12 residues long. V was cut by 4 bases and J by 5 bases, with 8 bases left in between. Germline V gives CDR1 SGHTA, CDR2 FQGTGA. DNA for the CDR3: TGTGCCAGCAGCTCCGTCGGGGAGACCCAGTACTTC. Residues: CASSSVGETQYF.

Many counts were recorded for this clonotype. This sequence joins TRBV10-3 and TRBJ1-4, with D perhaps matching TRBD1 (5 bases). Germline CDR1 is ENHRY and CDR2 is SYGVKD. Trimming took off 7 bases at V and 7 bases at J, with 10 bases between the two ends. The CDR3 length is 12 residues. Here the CDR3 reads CAIKGTSEKLFF. CDR3 coding DNA: TGTGCCATCAAAGGGACCAGTGAAAAACTGTTTTTT.

This clonotype has ten or more counts. V gene TRBV2 combines with J gene TRBJ2-3, with 7 bases lining up with TRBD2. This CDR3 spans 14 amino acids. The germline gives CDR1 SNHLY, CDR2 FYNNEI. After removal of 6 bases from V and 2 bases from J, the junction contained 5 bases not matched to a gene. The CDR3 DNA reads as TGTGCCAGCAGAGCTAGCGGTTTCACAGATACGCAGTATTTT. It translates to CASRASGFTDTQYF.